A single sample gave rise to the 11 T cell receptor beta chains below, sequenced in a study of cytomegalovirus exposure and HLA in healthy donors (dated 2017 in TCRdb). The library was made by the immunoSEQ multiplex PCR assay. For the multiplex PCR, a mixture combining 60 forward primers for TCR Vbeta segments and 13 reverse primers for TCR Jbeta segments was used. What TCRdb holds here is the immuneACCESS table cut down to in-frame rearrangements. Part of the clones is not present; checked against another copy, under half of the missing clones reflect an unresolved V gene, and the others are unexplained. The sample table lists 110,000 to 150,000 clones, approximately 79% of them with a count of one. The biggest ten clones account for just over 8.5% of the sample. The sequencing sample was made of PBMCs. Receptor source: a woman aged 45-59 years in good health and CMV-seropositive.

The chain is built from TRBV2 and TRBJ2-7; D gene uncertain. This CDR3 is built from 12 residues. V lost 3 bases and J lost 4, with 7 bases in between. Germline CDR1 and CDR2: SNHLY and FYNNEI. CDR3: CASSEQTYEQYF. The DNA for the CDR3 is TGTGCCAGCAGTGAGCAAACTTACGAGCAGTACTTC.

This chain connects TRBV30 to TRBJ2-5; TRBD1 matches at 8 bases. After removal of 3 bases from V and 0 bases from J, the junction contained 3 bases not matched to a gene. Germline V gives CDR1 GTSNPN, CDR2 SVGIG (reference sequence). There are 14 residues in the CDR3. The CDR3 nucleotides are TGTGCCTGGAGCACAGGGGGGTACCAAGAGACCCAGTACTTC. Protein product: CAWSTGGYQETQYF.

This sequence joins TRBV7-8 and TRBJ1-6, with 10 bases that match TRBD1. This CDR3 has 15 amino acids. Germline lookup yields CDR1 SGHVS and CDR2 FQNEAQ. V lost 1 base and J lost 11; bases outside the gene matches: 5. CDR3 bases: TGTGCCAGCAGCTTAGGGGACAGGGGTGTTACACCCCTCCACTTT. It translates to CASSLGDRGVTPLHF.

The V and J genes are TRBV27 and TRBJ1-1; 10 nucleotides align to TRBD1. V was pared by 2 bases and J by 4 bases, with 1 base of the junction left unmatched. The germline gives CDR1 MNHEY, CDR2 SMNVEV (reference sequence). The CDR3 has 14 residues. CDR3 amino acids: CASSLRDRGTEAFF. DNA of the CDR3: TGTGCCAGCAGTTTACGGGACAGGGGCACTGAAGCTTTCTTT.

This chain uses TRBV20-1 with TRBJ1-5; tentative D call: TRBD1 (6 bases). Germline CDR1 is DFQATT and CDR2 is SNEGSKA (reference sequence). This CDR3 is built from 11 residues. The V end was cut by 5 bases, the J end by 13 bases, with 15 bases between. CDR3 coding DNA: TGCAGTGCTGTAAACCGGGACAATCAGCATTTT. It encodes CSAVNRDNQHF.

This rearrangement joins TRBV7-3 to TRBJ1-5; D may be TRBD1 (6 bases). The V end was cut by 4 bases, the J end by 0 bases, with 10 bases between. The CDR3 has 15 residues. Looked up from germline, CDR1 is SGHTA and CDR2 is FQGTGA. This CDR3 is CASSCHRASNQPQHF. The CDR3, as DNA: TGTGCCAGCAGCTGTCACAGGGCTAGCAATCAGCCCCAGCATTTT.

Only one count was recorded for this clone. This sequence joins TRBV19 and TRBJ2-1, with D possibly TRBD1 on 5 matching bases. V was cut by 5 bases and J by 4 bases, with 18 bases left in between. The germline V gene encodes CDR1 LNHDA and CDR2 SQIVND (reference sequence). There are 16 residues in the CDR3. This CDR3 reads CASSLGTGALYNEQFF. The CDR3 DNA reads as TGTGCCAGTAGTTTGGGAACAGGAGCCCTATACAATGAGCAGTTCTTC.

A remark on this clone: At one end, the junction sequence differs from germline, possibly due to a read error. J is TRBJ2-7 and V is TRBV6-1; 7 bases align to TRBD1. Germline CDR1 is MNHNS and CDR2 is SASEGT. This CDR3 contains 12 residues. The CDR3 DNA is TGTGCCAGCAGTGAAATCAGGGACAGCAACAACTTC. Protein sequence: CASSEIRDSNNF.

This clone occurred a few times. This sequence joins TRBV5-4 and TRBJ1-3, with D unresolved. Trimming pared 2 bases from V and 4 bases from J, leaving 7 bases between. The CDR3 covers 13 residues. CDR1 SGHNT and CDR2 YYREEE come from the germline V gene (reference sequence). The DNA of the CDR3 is TGTGCCAGCAGCTTATCTCAGGGAAACACCATATATTTT. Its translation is CASSLSQGNTIYF. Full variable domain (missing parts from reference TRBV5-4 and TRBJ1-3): ETGVTQSPTHLIKTRGQQVTLRCSSQSGHNTVSWYQQALGQGPQFIFQYYREEENGRGNFPPRFSGLQFPNYSSELNVNALELDDSALYLCASSLSQGNTIYFGEGSWLTVV.

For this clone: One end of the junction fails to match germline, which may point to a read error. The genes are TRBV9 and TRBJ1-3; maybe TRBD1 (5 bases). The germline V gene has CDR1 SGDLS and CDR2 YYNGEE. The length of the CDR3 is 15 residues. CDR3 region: CANSVAPGHGNTIYF. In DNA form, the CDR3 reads TGTGCCAACAGCGTAGCCCCAGGGCACGGAAACACCATATATTTT.

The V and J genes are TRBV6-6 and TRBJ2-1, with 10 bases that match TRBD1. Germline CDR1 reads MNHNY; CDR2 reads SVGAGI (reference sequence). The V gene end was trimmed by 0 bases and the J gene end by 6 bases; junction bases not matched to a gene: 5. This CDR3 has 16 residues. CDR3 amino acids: CASSYSRGQGTNEQFF. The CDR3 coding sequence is TGTGCCAGCAGTTACTCGAGGGGACAGGGGACCAATGAGCAGTTCTTC.